One and the same sample provided the 24 T cell receptor beta chains below, sequenced in a study of cytomegalovirus exposure and HLA in healthy donors. It was with 60 Vbeta and 13 Jbeta primers that the PCR ran. Measured with immunoSEQ multiplex PCR; TCRdb has only the in-frame clones, and not every one. The profile shows some 150,000 clones, around 73% of them singletons. The sequenced sample was PBMCs. The receptors derive from a female donor in good health and CMV-seronegative.

The chain uses TRBV19 and TRBJ2-7; 9 bases match TRBD2. Germline V CDR1 and CDR2: LNHDA, SQIVND (reference sequence). The CDR3 runs 15 residues. Trimming removed 4 bases from V and 4 bases from J; junction bases left unmatched: 8. The CDR3 sequence: CASSTSSGNLYEQYF. CDR3 coding DNA: TGTGCCAGTAGTACCTCTAGCGGGAACTTATACGAGCAGTACTTC.

This chain connects TRBV6-5 to TRBJ2-5; 9 bases match TRBD2. The CDR3 contains 15 residues. J gave up 5 bases and V 2 bases, and 6 bases lay outside the gene matches. Germline-derived CDR1 and CDR2 are MNHEY and SVGAGI. CDR3 in DNA: TGTGCCAGCAGTTACCTCAGGCGGGGGGGGGAGACCCAGTACTTC. Residues: CASSYLRRGGETQYF.

The V gene is TRBV6-5, the J gene TRBJ2-7; perhaps TRBD1 as D (6 bases). This CDR3 is built from 14 residues. V lost 8 bases and J 3 bases, leaving 17 bases between the germline ends. Germline values: CDR1 MNHEY, CDR2 SVGAGI. DNA of the CDR3: TGTGCCAGCCGCACCCGGGACAAACACTACGAGCAGTACTTC. It encodes CASRTRDKHYEQYF.

The CDR3: CASNPGGAGSTEAFF. The CDR3 bases are TGTGCCAGCAACCCCGGGGGGGCAGGGAGTACTGAAGCTTTCTTT. The chain recombines TRBV6-5 with TRBJ1-1; D possibly corresponds to TRBD1 (6 bases). This CDR3 is built from 15 residues. Germline values: CDR1 MNHEY, CDR2 SVGAGI. The V gene lost 7 bases and the J gene lost 5 bases, with 20 bases spanning the gap.

In this sample, this clone turned up once. The chain employs TRBV9 and TRBJ2-5, with 14 bases fitting TRBD2. The CDR3 is made up of 16 amino acids. Losses at the gene ends were 2 bases for V and 2 bases for J; bases not matched to a gene: 2. The germline V gene has CDR1 SGDLS and CDR2 YYNGEE. The CDR3 loop reads CASSVGTSGGQETQYF. The CDR3 coding sequence is TGTGCCAGCAGCGTTGGGACTAGCGGGGGTCAAGAGACCCAGTACTTC.

The J gene is TRBJ2-5, the V gene TRBV11-2; 7 positions match TRBD2. This CDR3 spans 16 amino acids. The germline CDR1 and CDR2 sequences are SGHAT and FQNNGV. J lost 1 base, V lost 5 bases, and 10 bases had no gene match. CDR3 DNA sequence: TGTGCCAGCAGCCTCACACGGACTAGTGGCCAAGAGACCCAGTACTTC. It translates to CASSLTRTSGQETQYF.

This clone appeared a single time. The gene calls are TRBV9 and TRBJ2-3; perhaps TRBD1 as D (5 bases). With 3 bases removed from V and 4 bases from J, the gap between germline ends came to 6 bases. Germline V CDR1 and CDR2: SGDLS, YYNGEE. This CDR3 has 12 amino acids. The CDR3 loop reads CASSGGSDTQYF. In nucleotides, the CDR3 is TGTGCCAGCAGCGGGGGCTCAGATACGCAGTATTTT.

The chain couples TRBV5-1 to TRBJ2-5; 8 bases agree with TRBD1. The J call may not be correct, given that the DNA end is closer to TRBJ2-7. CDR1 and CDR2 (germline): SGHRS, YFSETQ. The CDR3 runs 15 residues. This chain's CDR3 is CASSIDRGEIYEQYF. The CDR3 DNA reads TGCGCCAGCAGCATAGACAGGGGAGAAATCTACGAGCAGTACTTC.

This clone was found a few times. The CDR3 loop reads CASSLDRLNQPQHF. The CDR3 region has the DNA TGTGCCAGCAGTCTGGACAGGCTCAATCAGCCCCAGCATTTT. The chain recombines TRBV7-2 with TRBJ1-5; TRBD1 matches 7 bases. V shed 6 bases, J shed 3 bases, and the junction held 5 bases outside the gene matches. The V gene's germline CDR1 is SGHTA and CDR2 FQGNSA. The CDR3 consists of 14 residues.

The chain links TRBV6-5 to TRBJ1-2; TRBD1 matches 8 bases. The CDR3 has 14 amino acids. V shed 2 bases and J 7 bases; nucleotides not matched to a gene: 6. From germline, CDR1 is MNHEY and CDR2 SVGAGI. The CDR3 loop reads CASSYDQGASGYTF. In nucleotides, the CDR3 is TGTGCCAGCAGTTACGATCAGGGGGCGAGTGGCTACACCTTC.

The chain has TRBV29-1 and TRBJ1-2; D remains ambiguous. V lost 2 bases and J lost 0, with 13 bases in between. Germline loops: CDR1 SQVTM, CDR2 ANQGSEA. The CDR3 contains 15 residues. The CDR3 protein is CSVEQVGRANYGYTF. Written as DNA, the CDR3 is TGCAGCGTTGAACAGGTGGGGAGAGCTAACTATGGCTACACCTTC.

The rearrangement uses TRBV11-2 and TRBJ2-3; D might be TRBD1 (7 bases). V was trimmed by 5 bases and J by 12 bases, leaving 18 bases between them. The germline V gene encodes CDR1 SGHAT and CDR2 FQNNGV. The CDR3 is 13 amino acids. DNA of the CDR3: TGTGCCAGCAGCCCAGGGGGGCCCACAGTACAGTATTTT. The encoded protein is CASSPGGPTVQYF.

The chain employs TRBV7-9 and TRBJ2-1, with D tentatively TRBD1 (5 bases). V was clipped by 7 bases and J by 5 bases, with 15 bases between them. The CDR3 covers 14 residues. Per germline, CDR1 SEHNR and CDR2 FQNEAQ (reference sequence). The CDR3 DNA reads as TGTGCCAGCACCCAGGGTCTCCGGCACAATGAGCAGTTCTTC. The encoded protein is CASTQGLRHNEQFF.

The J gene is TRBJ2-3, the V gene TRBV7-3, with D perhaps matching TRBD2 (6 bases). CDR3 length equals 12 residues. Trimming shortened V by 5 bases and J by 3 bases, and 6 bases separated the two germline ends. Germline V gene sequence: CDR1 SGHTA, CDR2 FQGTGA. The CDR3 sequence: CASSGGTDTQYF. The CDR3 DNA is TGTGCCAGCAGCGGGGGGACAGATACGCAGTATTTT. Full variable domain (outside the CDR3, taken from reference TRBV7-3 and TRBJ2-3): GAGVSQTPSNKVTEKGKYVELRCDPISGHTALYWYRQSLGQGPEFLIYFQGTGAADDSGLPNDRFFAVRPEGSVSTLKIQRTERGDSAVYLCASSGGTDTQYFGPGTRLTVL.

This rearrangement joins TRBV27 to TRBJ2-6; D gene unclear. From germline, CDR1 is MNHEY and CDR2 SMNVEV (reference sequence). The CDR3 sequence is 14 residues long. Trimming cost V 0 bases and J 4 bases, with 4 bases left between them. This chain's CDR3 is CASSLSLGANVLTF. The DNA for the CDR3 is TGTGCCAGCAGTTTATCGCTAGGGGCCAACGTCCTGACTTTC.

This sequence joins TRBV19 and TRBJ2-3; tentative D call: TRBD2 (5 bases). Germline V CDR1 and CDR2: LNHDA, SQIVND (reference sequence). The V and J ends lost 7 bases and 6 bases respectively, with 23 bases between them. The CDR3 consists of 16 residues. The chain's CDR3 is CASIGRGNGRLDTQYF. CDR3 coding DNA: TGTGCCAGTATTGGTCGAGGGAACGGCCGGTTGGATACGCAGTATTTT.

This clone has only a few counts. The chain links TRBV5-4 to TRBJ1-4; 8 bases are a match to TRBD1. This CDR3 has 16 residues. In germline, CDR1 is SGHNT, CDR2 YYREEE (reference sequence). J gave up 3 bases and V 3 bases, and 7 bases lay outside the gene matches. CDR3 sequence: CASSYKTGVANEKLFF. DNA for the CDR3: TGTGCCAGCAGCTACAAGACAGGGGTGGCTAATGAAAAACTGTTTTTT.

This rearrangement joins TRBV5-8 to TRBJ1-5, with a possible D match to TRBD1 (6 bases). The CDR3 spans 14 residues. The V end was cut by 5 bases, the J end by 3 bases, with 12 bases between. Germline assignment: CDR1 SGHTS and CDR2 YDEGEE. The CDR3: CASSIGQSNQPQHF. The CDR3 nucleotides read TGTGCCAGCAGTATCGGACAGTCCAATCAGCCCCAGCATTTT. Variable domain in full (rest from reference TRBV5-8 and TRBJ1-5): EAGVTQSPTHLIKTRGQQATLRCSPISGHTSVYWYQQALGLGLQFLLWYDEGEERNRGNFPPRFSGRQFPNYSSELNVNALELEDSALYLCASSIGQSNQPQHFGDGTRLSIL.

V usage is TRBV19 and J usage is TRBJ1-6; 11 positions match TRBD1. CDR1 is LNHDA and CDR2 is SQIVND in the germline V gene (reference sequence). The CDR3 is made up of 18 amino acids. V was pared by 6 bases and J by 1 base, with 8 bases of the junction left unmatched. Here the CDR3 DNA reads TGTGCCAGTAGAACGTTCGGACAGGGGGCATCCTATAATTCACCCCTCCACTTT. Protein product: CASRTFGQGASYNSPLHF.

The chain carries TRBV7-9 and TRBJ2-7, with 7 bases that match TRBD1. This CDR3 is built from 16 residues. Germline assignment: CDR1 SEHNR and CDR2 FQNEAQ (reference sequence). V was clipped by 4 bases and J by 1 base; unmatched bases: 10. The chain's CDR3 is CASSSGSRTGSYEQYF. The CDR3 bases are TGTGCCAGCAGCTCCGGTTCCCGGACAGGATCCTACGAGCAGTACTTC.

The rearrangement uses TRBV7-2 and TRBJ2-3, with 11 positions matching TRBD2. CDR3 length equals 17 residues. The ends lost 1 base at V and 5 bases at J; junction bases unmatched: 8. Germline CDR1 SGHTA, CDR2 FQGNSA. The DNA for the CDR3 is TGTGCCAGCAGCTTAGGGGGTAGCGGGAGGGTGGAAGATACGCAGTATTTT. Its protein product is CASSLGGSGRVEDTQYF.

V gene TRBV5-1 combines with J gene TRBJ2-2, with D maybe TRBD1 (6 bases). The CDR3 runs 15 residues. Deletions cut 4 bases from V and 1 base from J, with 11 bases between. Germline lookup yields CDR1 SGHRS and CDR2 YFSETQ. CDR3 nucleotide sequence: TGCGCCAGCAGCACGAAGACAGGGAACACCGGGGAGCTGTTTTTT. Translation: CASSTKTGNTGELFF.

This chain uses TRBV7-9 with TRBJ2-1, with a weak D call TRBD2 (6 bases). Germline V gene data show CDR1 as SEHNR and CDR2 as FQNEAQ (reference sequence). V gave up 3 bases and J gave up 3 bases, with 12 bases separating them. This CDR3 is built from 15 residues. CDR3 in DNA: TGTGCCAGCAGCTTTAGACTAGGCCTCTACAATGAGCAGTTCTTC. Residues: CASSFRLGLYNEQFF. The full variable domain, rest sourced from reference TRBV7-9 and TRBJ2-1, is DTGVSQNPRHKITKRGQNVTFRCDPISEHNRLYWYRQTLGQGPEFLTYFQNEAQLEKSRLLSDRFSAERPKGSFSTLEIQRTEQGDSAMYLCASSFRLGLYNEQFFGPGTRLTVL.

The rearrangement links TRBV11-3 to TRBJ1-1, with D possibly matching TRBD1 (5 bases). The CDR3 is made up of 13 amino acids. Germline V gives CDR1 SGHNT, CDR2 YENEEA. The V and J ends lost 4 bases and 11 bases respectively, with 17 bases between them. The CDR3 protein is CASSSRSTEEAFF. CDR3 coding DNA: TGTGCCAGCAGCTCCCGATCGACAGAAGAGGCTTTCTTT.